This T cell receptor beta chain was sequenced in a study of blood T cell repertoires in COVID-19. At the level of the study: Samples representing acute and convalescent COVID-19 were sourced from the United States, Italy and Spain. T cells, B-cell-depleted T cells, or PBMCs supplied cDNA or gDNA.

Authors' methods: The assay estimated nucleated cells by amplifying reference gene primers. The data were produced by immunoSEQ multiplex PCR, yet TCRdb's version contains in-frame clones alone and is incomplete. V and J calls and clone size come straight from that table; D and trimming were deduced from the DNA. The table includes about 130,000 clones, roughly three quarters detected once. CDR3 length: 14 residues. Trimming took 4 bases from V and 5 from J, leaving 11 bases between them. Germline values: CDR1 SGHVS, CDR2 FQNEAQ. The rearrangement links TRBV7-8 to TRBJ1-4; D is undetermined. The sequencing sample was made of peripheral blood. This TCR was recovered from a man aged 35 to 55 with active or convalescent COVID-19. CDR3 amino acids: CASSSADLNEKLFF. DNA for the CDR3: TGTGCCAGCAGCTCGGCGGATCTAAATGAAAAACTGTTTTTT.